This TCR beta chain was identified in a study of T-cell memory formation after mild COVID-19. TCRdb analysed the 5' RACE reads with MiXCR anew, one entry per CDR3 protein. The sample consists of fewer than 150,000 distinct CDR3 sequences, around 15% of them appearing once. CDR3 length: 14 residues. With V trimmed by 3 bases and J by 5 bases, 4 bases remained unmatched. Germline values: CDR1 SEHNR, CDR2 FQNEAQ (reference sequence). The sequenced material came from PBMCs or a T cell subset sorted from them (not recorded which). The clonotype originates from a man between 18 and 29 years old who had mild COVID-19 (a few samples of this study predate the infection). Cell type and time point are not known. The chain is built from TRBV7-9 and TRBJ2-5, with 9 bases lining up with TRBD1. This chain's CDR3 is CASSFTGGEETQYF. The DNA for the CDR3 is TGTGCCAGCAGCTTTACAGGGGGCGAGGAGACCCAGTACTTC.